Reported below is one TCR beta chain. Its specificity is unknown. The sample is drawn from a study of CD8+ T cells in alopecia areata. Points from the study as a whole: Patients displayed less clarity in TCR sharing than mice, a finding possibly related to HLA. More clonal than normal scalp was lesional scalp, particularly alopecia totalis/universalis. Expanded CD8+ clones among the top 100, and scalp clonality, were significantly decreased by tofacitinib.

RNA extraction and reverse transcription yielded cDNA as sequencing template. Clones were read by immunoSEQ multiplex PCR, and TCRdb kept only the in-frame ones, dropping some. The top ten clones hold 16% of a sample with approximately 180,000 clones, approximately 59% of them seen once. The length of the CDR3 is 15 residues. Germline V gene sequence: CDR1 LNHNV, CDR2 YYDKDF (reference sequence). V shed 0 bases and J shed 6 bases, with 15 bases lying between them. Documented treatment: oral pan-JAK inhibitor, 5-10 mg twice daily. Cell sorting on a FACSAria was used to separate CD4+ and CD8+ T cells from the PBMCs.

The chain carries TRBV15 and TRBJ2-7; D gene unclear. The sample was CD4+ T cells sorted from blood, taken at approximately week 60, from a patient treated with tofacitinib. The sequence was collected from a human donor with alopecia areata. The CDR3 here is CATSREQSLPSEQYF. The CDR3 DNA sequence: TGTGCCACCAGCAGAGAACAGTCACTGCCCAGCGAGCAGTACTTC.